The rows below give T cell receptor beta chains drawn from one sample of a study of CD8+ T cells in alopecia areata. Sequencing used immunoSEQ multiplex PCR; TCRdb keeps in-frame clones, though not all of them. Of about 180,000 clones detected, 50% to 75% appear once; the ten largest clones hold 14% to 15%. Sequencing used CD4+ T cells sorted from blood, obtained at week 0. All receptors derive from a human donor with alopecia areata. Each CDR3 is given with its conserved first and last residue. A D gene is named only where the DNA matches it firmly. Size tells how often a clone was seen (once, few, many) or the class of an expanded clone, and some rows leave it out.

J: TRBJ1-1
size: NA
V: TRBV30
D: NA
length: 11
DNA: TGTGCCTGGAGTGTGGGAACTCAAGCTTTCTTT
CDR3: CAWSVGTQAFF

J: TRBJ1-2
size: NA
V: TRBV13
D: NA
length: 14
DNA: TGTGCCAGCAGCTTAGACAGGGTTAACTATGGCTACACCTTC
CDR3: CASSLDRVNYGYTF

J: TRBJ2-7
size: few
V: TRBV30
D: NA
length: 13
DNA: TGTGCCTGGAGTGTCTCCTCCTCCTACGAGCAGTACTTC
CDR3: CAWSVSSSYEQYF

J: TRBJ1-5
size: NA
V: TRBV30
D: NA
length: 16
DNA: TGTGCCTGGTCCTCGGACAGTCTCTTAGGCAATCAGCCCCAGCATTTT
CDR3: CAWSSDSLLGNQPQHF

J: TRBJ2-3
size: NA
V: TRBV11-3
D: TRBD2
length: 19
DNA: TGTGCCAGCAGCCAAAAATCTTTAGTCCGCGGGGGAAGCACAGATACGCAGTATTTT
CDR3: CASSQKSLVRGGSTDTQYF

J: TRBJ1-1
size: few
V: TRBV30
D: NA
length: 13
DNA: TGTGCCTGGGGACAGAACGGGAACACTGAAGCTTTCTTT
CDR3: CAWGQNGNTEAFF

J: TRBJ1-2
size: NA
V: TRBV4-1
D: NA
length: 12
DNA: TGCGCCAGCAGCCAAGATAACTATGGCTACACCTTC
CDR3: CASSQDNYGYTF

J: TRBJ2-7
size: few
V: TRBV29-1
D: NA
length: 12
DNA: TGCAGCGGCGGAAGTGGGGCCGACGAGCAGTACTTC
CDR3: CSGGSGADEQYF

J: TRBJ1-6
size: NA
V: TRBV10-3
D: TRBD1
length: 14
DNA: TGTGCCATCAGCACGACAGGGGGAGGTTCACCCCTCCACTTT
CDR3: CAISTTGGGSPLHF

J: TRBJ2-7
size: NA
V: TRBV13
D: TRBD2
length: 14
DNA: TGTGCCAGCAGCTCTAGCGGGGGGGCGTACGAGCAGTACTTC
CDR3: CASSSSGGAYEQYF

J: TRBJ2-5
size: once
V: TRBV2
D: NA
length: 13
DNA: TGTGCCAGCAAAGTCAGCCGACAAGAGACCCAGTACTTC
CDR3: CASKVSRQETQYF

J: TRBJ1-2
size: NA
V: TRBV7-8
D: NA
length: 12
DNA: TGTGCCAGCAGCTCACGGGGGGATGGCTACACCTTC
CDR3: CASSSRGDGYTF

J: TRBJ1-1
size: once
V: TRBV30
D: TRBD1
length: 13
DNA: TGTGCCCGATCCGGGACAGTGAACACTGAAGCTTTCTTT
CDR3: CARSGTVNTEAFF

J: TRBJ1-2
size: NA
V: TRBV9
D: NA
length: 16
DNA: TGTGCCAGCAGCGTAGGAGGAGGCCAAAGCTCACGAGGCTACACCTTC
CDR3: CASSVGGGQSSRGYTF

J: TRBJ2-5
size: few
V: TRBV6-5
D: NA
length: 14
DNA: TGTGCCAGCAGTTACTCCGGGGCCCAAGAGACCCAGTACTTC
CDR3: CASSYSGAQETQYF

J: TRBJ1-2
size: NA
V: TRBV4-2
D: NA
length: 15
DNA: TGTGCCAGCAGCCAAGCCCGAACAGGGACGTATGGCTACACCTTC
CDR3: CASSQARTGTYGYTF

J: TRBJ2-7
size: NA
V: TRBV5-1
D: TRBD2
length: 13
DNA: TGCGCCAGCAGCTTAGCGGGGACCTACGAGCAGTACTTC
CDR3: CASSLAGTYEQYF

J: TRBJ1-5
size: NA
V: TRBV30
D: TRBD1
length: 18
DNA: TGTGCCTGGGAGGACACAGGGGGCGGATTGGTCGGCAATCAGCCCCAGCATTTT
CDR3: CAWEDTGGGLVGNQPQHF

J: TRBJ2-3
size: NA
V: TRBV7-2
D: NA
length: 13
DNA: TGTGCCAGCAGACTTGGCTCTAGCGATACGCAGTATTTT
CDR3: CASRLGSSDTQYF

J: TRBJ1-4
size: NA
V: TRBV4-1
D: NA
length: 13
DNA: TGCGCCAGCAATTTGGGGGCGGACGAAAAACTGTTTTTT
CDR3: CASNLGADEKLFF

J: TRBJ1-1
size: NA
V: TRBV5-1
D: NA
length: 13
DNA: TGCGCCAGCAGCTTGGCCGGGAACACTGAAGCTTTCTTT
CDR3: CASSLAGNTEAFF

J: TRBJ2-1
size: NA
V: TRBV11-1
D: NA
length: 13
DNA: TGTGCCAGCAGGGAGGGTCCCCACAATGAGCAGTTCTTC
CDR3: CASREGPHNEQFF

J: TRBJ2-1
size: NA
V: TRBV2
D: NA
length: 15
DNA: TGTGCCAGTCTTCTGGGAGACGGGCCTTACAATGAGCAGTTCTTC
CDR3: CASLLGDGPYNEQFF

J: TRBJ1-1
size: few
V: TRBV29-1
D: NA
length: 14
DNA: TGCAGCGGTGGGGATACAGGGTTGGGCACTGAAGCTTTCTTT
CDR3: CSGGDTGLGTEAFF

J: TRBJ2-5
size: NA
V: TRBV27
D: TRBD2
length: 16
DNA: TGTGCCAGCAGTACCAGCGGGGGGGCCTACCAAGAGACCCAGTACTTC
CDR3: CASSTSGGAYQETQYF

J: TRBJ2-3
size: NA
V: TRBV30
D: NA
length: 15
DNA: TGTGCCTGGATCCAGGGGCAGGGGAGCACAGATACGCAGTATTTT
CDR3: CAWIQGQGSTDTQYF

J: TRBJ1-5
size: once
V: TRBV5-6
D: NA
length: 13
DNA: TGTGCCAGCAGCTTGCGAGACAATCAGCCCCAGCATTTT
CDR3: CASSLRDNQPQHF

J: TRBJ1-4
size: NA
V: TRBV29-1
D: TRBD1
length: 13
DNA: TGCAGCGTTGACGTAGGGGGCAGTGAAAAACTGTTTTTT
CDR3: CSVDVGGSEKLFF

J: TRBJ1-1
size: NA
V: TRBV29-1
D: NA
length: 13
DNA: TGCAGCGTTGAGGTTGCCATGAACACTGAAGCTTTCTTT
CDR3: CSVEVAMNTEAFF

J: TRBJ2-5
size: NA
V: TRBV6-6
D: TRBD1
length: 13
DNA: TGTGCCAGCAGTTTTGGGACAGAAGAGACCCAGTACTTC
CDR3: CASSFGTEETQYF

J: TRBJ2-1
size: few
V: TRBV30
D: NA
length: 15
DNA: TGTGCCTGGAGTAGACCCCAGGTCGTCTACAATGAGCAGTTCTTC
CDR3: CAWSRPQVVYNEQFF

J: TRBJ1-2
size: NA
V: TRBV29-1
D: NA
length: 12
DNA: TGCAGCGTTGGGGATGGTGCATATGGCTACACCTTC
CDR3: CSVGDGAYGYTF

J: TRBJ2-5
size: few
V: TRBV5-1
D: TRBD1
length: 12
DNA: TGCGCCAGTGGACAGGGCCAAGAGACCCAGTACTTC
CDR3: CASGQGQETQYF

J: TRBJ2-7
size: NA
V: TRBV18
D: NA
length: 12
DNA: TGTGCCAGCTCACCAAGGGGCGACGAGCAGTACTTC
CDR3: CASSPRGDEQYF

J: TRBJ2-5
size: few
V: TRBV27
D: TRBD2
length: 15
DNA: TGTGCCAGCAGTTTAGTAGCGGGGGGGGAAGAGACCCAGTACTTC
CDR3: CASSLVAGGEETQYF

J: TRBJ2-2
size: NA
V: TRBV7-9
D: NA
length: 16
DNA: TGTGCCAGCAGCAACAGAGGGGCTGCGAACACCGGGGAGCTGTTTTTT
CDR3: CASSNRGAANTGELFF

J: TRBJ1-2
size: NA
V: TRBV27
D: TRBD1
length: 14
DNA: TGTGCCAGCAGTCAAGGACAGGGAAGCATTGGCTACACCTTC
CDR3: CASSQGQGSIGYTF

J: TRBJ2-1
size: NA
V: TRBV29-1
D: NA
length: 16
DNA: TGCAGCGTTGAGCGTTTTGGAATGATCTCCTACAATGAGCAGTTCTTC
CDR3: CSVERFGMISYNEQFF

J: TRBJ1-2
size: few
V: TRBV27
D: NA
length: 13
DNA: TGTGCCAGCAGTTTTACCGGGGACTATGGCTACACCTTC
CDR3: CASSFTGDYGYTF

J: TRBJ1-2
size: NA
V: TRBV9
D: NA
length: 12
DNA: TGTGCCAGCAGCGCAGAGGGGTATGGCTACACCTTC
CDR3: CASSAEGYGYTF

J: TRBJ1-2
size: NA
V: TRBV19
D: TRBD1
length: 14
DNA: TGTGCCAGGAAAGGGACAGGGTATCGACGCGGCTACACCTTC
CDR3: CARKGTGYRRGYTF

J: TRBJ2-5
size: few
V: TRBV29-1
D: NA
length: 13
DNA: TGCAGCGTTCGGTTTTTTTACCAAGAGACCCAGTACTTC
CDR3: CSVRFFYQETQYF

J: TRBJ2-7
size: NA
V: TRBV5-1
D: TRBD1
length: 13
DNA: TGCGCCAGCGGGGAGACAGGGAACTACGAGCAGTACTTC
CDR3: CASGETGNYEQYF

J: TRBJ2-7
size: NA
V: TRBV15
D: NA
length: 15
DNA: TGTGCCACCAGCAGATCAGGGGCGATTACCTACGAGCAGTACTTC
CDR3: CATSRSGAITYEQYF

J: TRBJ2-7
size: NA
V: TRBV30
D: NA
length: 14
DNA: TGTGCCTGGAGTGTCCGTGACACGTCCTACGAGCAGTACTTC
CDR3: CAWSVRDTSYEQYF

J: TRBJ1-2
size: NA
V: TRBV29-1
D: NA
length: 10
DNA: TGCAGCGTTGGCCGGAATGGCTACACCTTC
CDR3: CSVGRNGYTF